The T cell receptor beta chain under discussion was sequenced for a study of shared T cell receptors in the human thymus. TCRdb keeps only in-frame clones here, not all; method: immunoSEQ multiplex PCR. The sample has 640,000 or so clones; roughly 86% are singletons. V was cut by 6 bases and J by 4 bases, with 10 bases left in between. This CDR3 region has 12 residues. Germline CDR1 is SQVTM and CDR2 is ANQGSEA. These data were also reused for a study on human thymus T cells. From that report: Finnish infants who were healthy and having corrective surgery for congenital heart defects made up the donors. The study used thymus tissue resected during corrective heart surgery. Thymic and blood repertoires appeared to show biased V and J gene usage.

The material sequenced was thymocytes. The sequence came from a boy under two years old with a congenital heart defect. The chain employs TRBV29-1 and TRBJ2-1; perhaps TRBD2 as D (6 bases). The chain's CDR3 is CSVGDLYNEQFF. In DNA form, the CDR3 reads TGCAGCGTGGGGGACTTGTACAATGAGCAGTTCTTC.